These T cell receptor beta chains were read from a single sample in a study of T cells after yellow fever vaccination. TCRdb independently ran MiXCR on the 5' RACE reads; one entry per CDR3 protein. Of 300,000 to 350,000 distinct CDR3 sequences listed, around 4.5% were seen once; the top ten hold approximately 19%. Sequenced here: PBMCs, sampled 15 days after the yellow fever booster vaccination. These receptors came from a man aged 18 to 29 who received the YFV17D yellow fever vaccine. The CDR3 runs from the conserved cysteine through the conserved F or W. D genes are given only for firm matches. Rows may omit the clone size; those that give it use once, few, many or a size class.

>TRBD1|TRBJ1-5|TRBV10-3|many
CAIRPTGEQPQHF
TGTGCCATCAGACCCACAGGGGAACAGCCCCAGCATTTT
>-|TRBJ2-7|TRBV21-1|-
CARGWTGAHYEQYF
TGTGCCAGGGGTTGGACAGGGGCCCACTACGAGCAGTACTTC
>TRBD2|TRBJ2-3|TRBV7-2|many
CASRLAGAPDTQYF
TGTGCCAGCCGACTAGCGGGGGCCCCAGATACGCAGTATTTT
>-|TRBJ1-2|TRBV3-1|few
CASSPATSPDGGYTF
TGTGCCAGCAGTCCCGCGACCTCGCCAGACGGGGGCTACACCTTC
>-|TRBJ2-3|TRBV5-5|many
CASSSPNLDTQYF
TGTGCCAGCAGCTCTCCCAACCTGGATACGCAGTATTTT
>-|TRBJ1-1|TRBV12-3/TRBV12-4|-
CASSVYTEAFF
TGTGCCAGCAGCGTCTACACTGAAGCTTTCTTT
>-|TRBJ2-5|TRBV7-2|many
CASSFRLRETQYF
TGTGCCAGCAGCTTTCGTCTCCGAGAGACCCAGTACTTC
>TRBD1|TRBJ2-7|TRBV2|few
CASSGTASYEQYF
TGTGCCAGCTCAGGGACAGCCTCCTACGAGCAGTACTTC
>-|TRBJ1-1|TRBV20-1|many
CSASQGFMNTEAFF
TGCAGTGCTAGTCAAGGTTTTATGAACACTGAAGCTTTCTTT
>-|TRBJ2-7|TRBV5-1|few
CASSFSSSEQYF
TGCGCCAGCAGCTTTTCTAGTAGCGAGCAGTACTTC
>TRBD2|TRBJ2-1|TRBV6-4|many
CASSEELAIYNEQFF
TGTGCCAGCAGTGAAGAACTAGCGATTTACAATGAGCAGTTCTTC
>TRBD1|TRBJ1-6|TRBV7-8|few
CASSGDRDNSPLHF
TGTGCCAGCAGCGGAGACAGGGATAATTCACCCCTCCACTTT
>-|TRBJ1-2|TRBV7-9|-
CASSSSRGEMSNYGYTF
TGTGCCAGCAGCTCCTCTCGGGGCGAAATGTCTAACTATGGCTACACCTTC
>-|TRBJ1-5|TRBV2|many
CASSEAPGRFNQPQHF
TGTGCCAGCAGTGAAGCCCCCGGACGGTTCAATCAGCCCCAGCATTTT
>-|TRBJ1-1|TRBV5-1|many
CASSWTPVNTEAFF
TGCGCCAGCAGCTGGACACCGGTGAACACTGAAGCTTTCTTT
>TRBD1|TRBJ2-6|TRBV11-1|-
CASSARTGSWGSGANVLTF
TGTGCCAGCAGCGCCCGGACAGGGTCATGGGGCTCTGGGGCCAACGTCCTGACTTTC
>-|TRBJ2-1|TRBV24-1|many
CATSDLRDAHNEQFF
TGTGCCACCAGTGATTTGCGGGACGCCCACAATGAGCAGTTCTTC
>-|TRBJ2-2|TRBV7-2|many
CASSLWGVLGGGELFF
TGTGCCAGCAGCTTATGGGGGGTCCTCGGAGGCGGGGAGCTGTTTTTT
>-|TRBJ2-3|TRBV4-1|few
CASSLPGRTNNTQYF
TGCGCCAGCAGCCTCCCGGGCAGGACGAACAATACGCAGTATTTT
>-|TRBJ2-3|TRBV7-6|many
CASSYSGSTDTQYF
TGTGCCAGCAGTTATAGCGGATCCACAGATACGCAGTATTTT
>-|TRBJ1-1|TRBV20-1|many
CSATEEGGLMNTEAFF
TGCAGTGCGACGGAGGAGGGGGGGCTCATGAACACTGAAGCTTTCTTT
>-|TRBJ1-5|TRBV6-2/TRBV6-3|many
CASRDRSSNQPQHF
TGTGCCAGCAGGGACAGATCTAGCAATCAGCCCCAGCATTTT
>TRBD1|TRBJ2-1|TRBV6-2/TRBV6-3|many
CASSSGTGINEQFF
TGTGCCAGCAGTTCCGGGACAGGGATCAATGAGCAGTTCTTC
>-|TRBJ2-5|TRBV5-4|-
CASSFIGETQYF
TGTGCCAGCAGCTTTATTGGGGAGACCCAGTACTTC
>TRBD1|TRBJ1-1|TRBV7-2|few
CASSFAGGAFRGTEAFF
TGTGCCAGCAGCTTTGCAGGGGGCGCCTTCCGTGGCACTGAAGCTTTCTTT
>-|TRBJ2-1|TRBV6-2/TRBV6-3|few
CASRQRDTGAYNEQFF
TGTGCCAGCCGACAACGAGACACTGGGGCTTACAATGAGCAGTTCTTC
>-|TRBJ2-7|TRBV29-1|many
CSVVGGSGQNSYEQYF
TGCAGCGTTGTGGGGGGATCGGGACAGAACTCCTACGAGCAGTACTTC
>-|TRBJ2-7|TRBV7-9|few
CASERSGRAHYEQYF
TGTGCCAGCGAAAGGTCGGGAAGGGCACACTACGAGCAGTACTTC
>-|TRBJ1-5|TRBV5-1|-
CASSLSGYSNQPQHF
TGCGCCAGCAGCTTATCAGGGTATAGCAATCAGCCCCAGCATTTT
>-|TRBJ2-3|TRBV4-3|many
CASSHSSSGTDTQYF
TGCGCCAGCAGCCACAGCAGCTCTGGCACAGATACGCAGTATTTT
>TRBD2|TRBJ2-3|TRBV3-1|many
CASSQDLAGGHTDTQYF
TGTGCCAGCAGCCAAGATCTAGCGGGGGGCCACACAGATACGCAGTATTTT
>-|TRBJ1-1|TRBV5-1|few
CASSQESNTEAFF
TGCGCCAGCAGCCAGGAATCGAACACTGAAGCTTTCTTT
>-|TRBJ2-6|TRBV6-2/TRBV6-3|-
CASSYSPGQSTSGANVLTF
TGTGCCAGCAGTTACTCTCCGGGACAAAGTACCTCTGGGGCCAACGTCCTGACTTTC
>-|TRBJ1-4|TRBV18|-
CASSFGQTLNEKLFF
TGTGCCAGCTCATTCGGACAGACCCTTAATGAAAAACTGTTTTTT
>-|TRBJ2-1|TRBV4-3|few
CASSPFSGNEQFF
TGCGCCAGCAGCCCCTTTAGCGGTAATGAGCAGTTCTTC
>-|TRBJ1-2|TRBV7-9|-
CASSPRVSYGYTF
TGTGCCAGCAGCCCCAGGGTGAGCTATGGCTACACCTTC
>TRBD2|TRBJ2-7|TRBV7-2|many
CASSSWISGVYEQYF
TGTGCCAGCAGCTCTTGGATCAGCGGGGTCTACGAGCAGTACTTC
>TRBD1|TRBJ1-3|TRBV7-9|-
CASSRLEGQGSGNTIYF
TGTGCCAGCAGCCGCTTAGAGGGACAGGGTTCTGGAAACACCATATATTTT
>-|TRBJ2-5|TRBV6-6|-
CASSPPGVLQETQYF
TGTGCCAGCAGTCCCCCGGGGGTCCTCCAAGAGACCCAGTACTTC
>TRBD2|TRBJ2-3|TRBV12-3/TRBV12-4|many
CASTRGGLGDTQYF
TGTGCCAGCACCCGGGGGGGGCTGGGAGATACGCAGTATTTT
>TRBD1|TRBJ1-3|TRBV10-3|many
CAISEGQGPSGNTIYF
TGTGCCATCAGTGAGGGACAGGGGCCCTCTGGAAACACCATATATTTT
>-|TRBJ1-3|TRBV12-3/TRBV12-4|many
CASSLGSLSGNTIYF
TGTGCCAGCAGTTTAGGAAGTCTCTCTGGAAACACCATATATTTT
>TRBD1|TRBJ2-6|TRBV7-3|few
CASRSGQGASRVSDGANVLTF
TGTGCCAGCAGATCCGGACAGGGGGCGTCTCGTGTTTCGGATGGGGCCAACGTCCTGACTTTC
>-|TRBJ2-7|TRBV13|few
CASSSLRGYEQYF
TGTGCCAGCAGCTCCCTGAGGGGCTACGAGCAGTACTTC
>-|TRBJ2-1|TRBV9|-
CASSPPGGTYNEQFF
TGTGCCAGCAGCCCCCCCGGGGGCACCTACAATGAGCAGTTCTTC
>-|TRBJ2-3|TRBV4-2|-
CASSQETGDTQYF
TGTGCCAGCAGCCAAGAAACGGGAGATACGCAGTATTTT
>-|TRBJ1-5|TRBV5-6|few
CASSRINQPQHF
TGTGCCAGCAGCCGTATCAATCAGCCCCAGCATTTT
>TRBD1|TRBJ2-3|TRBV18|many
CASSPRGQDTQYF
TGTGCCAGCTCACCGAGGGGACAGGATACGCAGTATTTT
>-|TRBJ1-6|TRBV9|-
CASSLTGLRYNSPLHF
TGTGCCAGCAGCCTCACAGGGCTCCGGTATAATTCACCCCTCCACTTT
>-|TRBJ2-5|TRBV20-1|few
CSAIGTKETQYF
TGCAGTGCTATCGGGACGAAAGAGACCCAGTACTTC
>-|TRBJ2-3|TRBV4-3|few
CASSQDRSGQVGTDTQYF
TGCGCCAGCAGCCAAGATCGGAGTGGGCAGGTGGGCACAGATACGCAGTATTTT
>-|TRBJ2-5|TRBV9|few
CASSQTGLGETQYF
TGTGCCAGCAGCCAAACAGGGCTGGGGGAGACCCAGTACTTC
>-|TRBJ1-3|TRBV5-1|-
CASGKSSGNTIYF
TGCGCCAGCGGGAAGAGCTCTGGAAACACCATATATTTT
>TRBD1|TRBJ1-1|TRBV7-9|-
CASSDWDRENTEAFF
TGTGCCAGCAGCGACTGGGACAGGGAGAACACTGAAGCTTTCTTT
>-|TRBJ1-5|TRBV20-1|many
CSADPTLSNQPQHF
TGCTCGGCGGACCCGACCCTTAGCAATCAGCCCCAGCATTTT
>-|TRBJ1-2|TRBV7-9|few
CASSPPWVTYGYTF
TGTGCCAGCAGCCCCCCTTGGGTCACCTATGGCTACACCTTC
>-|TRBJ2-2|TRBV6-5|-
CASSYSLHGELFF
TGTGCCAGCAGTTACTCTCTCCACGGGGAGCTGTTTTTT
>TRBD2|TRBJ2-1|TRBV18|-
CASSPRGGVVFYEQFF
TGTGCCAGCTCACCCCGGGGAGGGGTAGTCTTCTACGAGCAGTTCTTC
>-|TRBJ1-4|TRBV7-9|few
CASSLSAGREKLFF
TGTGCCAGCAGCTTATCGGCAGGCCGGGAAAAACTGTTTTTT